What follows are 19 T cell receptor beta chains derived from one specimen sequenced in a study of T cell repertoires in cytomegalovirus infection. TCRdb used MiXCR to reprocess the reads, holding one entry per CDR3 protein. This table has some 920,000 distinct CDR3 sequences, around 32% appearing once. These TCRs' antigens remain unknown. The sequencing here drew on cultured CD8+ T cells from PBMCs, taken from culture after CMV antigen stimulation. These receptors were taken from a human donor in good health (CMV status not recorded). Some clones in this sample may be carry-over from other donors' samples.

This clonotype came up a few times. The chain couples TRBV24-1 to TRBJ1-5; D is possibly TRBD1 (5 bases). The V end was cut by 3 bases, the J end by 4 bases, with 9 bases between. This CDR3 is 14 amino acids long. The V gene's germline CDR1 is KGHDR and CDR2 SFDVKD. The CDR3 coding sequence is TGTGCCACCAGTGATCAGGGTTTTAATCAGCCCCAGCATTTT. As protein: CATSDQGFNQPQHF.

The chain carries TRBV27 and TRBJ1-2; D call uncertain. This CDR3 region has 16 residues. Germline CDR1 is MNHEY and CDR2 is SMNVEV (reference sequence). V lost 2 bases, J lost 5 bases, and 18 bases lay in between. The CDR3 region is CASSLSSYRGVYGYTF. The DNA of the CDR3 is TGTGCCAGCAGTTTAAGCTCTTATCGAGGAGTATATGGCTACACCTTC.

V gene TRBV19 combines with J gene TRBJ2-4; 8 bases align to TRBD1. The CDR3 has 19 residues. The junction had 15 bases not matched to a gene; V was cut back by 5 bases and J by 0 bases. CDR1 and CDR2 from the germline V gene are LNHDA and SQIVND (reference sequence). In DNA form, the CDR3 reads TGTGCCAGTAGTGAGAACCGGGACAGGAGGCCCCTAGCCAAAAACATTCAGTACTTC. Protein: CASSENRDRRPLAKNIQYF. The full variable domain, completed using reference TRBV19 and TRBJ2-4, is DGGITQSPKYLFRKEGQNVTLSCEQNLNHDAMYWYRQDPGQGLRLIYYSQIVNDFQKGDIAEGYSVSREKKESFPLTVTSAQKNPTAFYLCASSENRDRRPLAKNIQYFGAGTRLSVL.

This rearrangement joins TRBV7-3 to TRBJ2-2; TRBD2 is a possible D gene (8 bases). Trimming left V 7 bases short and J 2 bases short, with 26 bases between. This CDR3 has 19 residues. The germline CDR1 and CDR2 sequences are SGHTA and FQGTGA. The chain's CDR3 is CASIWPRGNGLANTGELFF. The DNA for the CDR3 is TGTGCCAGCATCTGGCCCAGGGGGAACGGACTAGCTAACACCGGGGAGCTGTTTTTT.

The J gene is TRBJ1-1, the V gene TRBV12-3 or TRBV12-4; D is perhaps TRBD1 (5 bases). The length of the CDR3 is 15 residues. Deletions cut 0 bases from V and 4 bases from J, with 12 bases between. The chain's CDR3 is CASSLARDGTTEAFF. The CDR3 bases are TGTGCCAGCAGTTTAGCCCGGGACGGGACCACTGAAGCTTTCTTT.

This clonotype appeared a few times. This chain uses TRBV15 with TRBJ2-2; 9 bases map to TRBD1. Germline assignment: CDR1 LNHNV and CDR2 YYDKDF (reference sequence). Unmatched junction bases numbered 7, after V lost 5 bases and J lost 3 bases. The CDR3 has 16 amino acids. CDR3 sequence: CATSGPQGAHTGELFF. DNA of the CDR3: TGTGCCACCAGCGGACCACAGGGGGCGCACACCGGGGAGCTGTTTTTT.

V gene TRBV29-1 combines with J gene TRBJ2-5, with 8 positions matching TRBD1. The CDR3 length is 15 residues. After removal of 6 bases from V and 5 bases from J, the junction contained 14 bases not matched to a gene. Germline V gene sequence: CDR1 SQVTM, CDR2 ANQGSEA. CDR3 in amino acids: CSVETPRGPEETQYF. The CDR3 coding sequence is TGCAGCGTCGAAACCCCCAGGGGGCCGGAGGAGACCCAGTACTTC. Full variable domain (rest looked up from reference TRBV29-1 and TRBJ2-5): SAVISQKPSRDICQRGTSLTIQCQVDSQVTMMFWYRQQPGQSLTLIATANQGSEATYESGFVIDKFPISRPNLTFSTLTVSNMSPEDSSIYLCSVETPRGPEETQYFGPGTRLLVL.

This clonotype has ten or more counts. The V call is TRBV7-2, the J call TRBJ2-1; D might be TRBD1 (6 bases). Trimming left V 5 bases short and J 7 bases short, with 18 bases between. Looked up from germline, CDR1 is SGHTA and CDR2 is FQGNSA. The CDR3 length is 15 residues. CDR3 coding DNA: TGTGCCAGCAGCCCGATTGGGGGCGCCGGGAATGAGCAGTTCTTC. Its translation: CASSPIGGAGNEQFF.

V usage is TRBV14 and J usage is TRBJ1-2; D ambiguous. This CDR3 is built from 14 residues. Germline V gives CDR1 SGHDN, CDR2 FVKESK. V shed 0 bases and J shed 9 bases, with 14 bases lying between them. CDR3 residues: CASSQEVMDWSYTF. CDR3 bases: TGTGCCAGCAGCCAAGAAGTCATGGACTGGAGCTACACCTTC.

CDR3 nucleotide sequence: TGTGCCACGATGGTCTCTGGAAACACCATATATTTT. Translated, it gives CATMVSGNTIYF. The chain has TRBV6-6 and TRBJ1-3; D is unclear. CDR3 length: 12 amino acids. V gave up 10 bases and J gave up 0 bases, with 7 bases separating them. Looked up from germline, CDR1 is MNHNY and CDR2 is SVGAGI (reference sequence).

Turning to this clonotype: At one end, the junction sequence differs from germline, possibly due to a read error. The rearrangement uses TRBV7-9 and TRBJ2-1, with 10 positions matching TRBD2. Germline CDR1 and CDR2: SEHNR and FQNEAQ (reference sequence). The CDR3 has 16 amino acids. The CDR3 spells CASNLTTSGDYNEQFF. Here the CDR3 DNA reads TGTGCTAGCAACTTAACCACTAGCGGGGACTACAATGAGCAGTTCTTC.

The rearrangement uses TRBV11-2 and TRBJ2-7; D is uncertain. The CDR3 loop spans 17 amino acids. Trimming removed 1 base from V and 0 bases from J, with 16 bases in between. Per germline, CDR1 SGHAT and CDR2 FQNNGV. CDR3 nucleotides: TGTGCCAGCAGCTTAGGATTTAGGTTACTTAGCTCCTACGAGCAGTACGTC. As protein: CASSLGFRLLSSYEQYV.

The chain has TRBV27 and TRBJ2-7; D call uncertain. Germline V lookup: CDR1 MNHEY, CDR2 SMNVEV (reference sequence). The CDR3 is 13 amino acids. V lost 2 bases, J lost 2 bases, and 7 bases lay in between. DNA of the CDR3: TGTGCCAGCAGTTTAGGAGACCCCTACGAGCAGTACTTC. Translated, it gives CASSLGDPYEQYF.

This clonotype was recorded a few times. The gene calls are TRBV14 and TRBJ2-7, with unresolved D. The V end was cut by 5 bases, the J end by 0 bases, with 17 bases between. The CDR3 is 16 residues long. Looked up from germline, CDR1 is SGHDN and CDR2 is FVKESK. The CDR3 is CASSIGFDRDSYEQYF. The DNA for the CDR3 is TGTGCCAGCAGCATTGGTTTCGACCGCGACTCCTACGAGCAGTACTTC. Combining the CDR3 with reference TRBV14 and TRBJ2-7 gives the whole variable domain EAGVTQFPSHSVIEKGQTVTLRCDPISGHDNLYWYRRVMGKEIKFLLHFVKESKQDESGMPNNRFLAERTGGTYSTLKVQPAELEDSGVYFCASSIGFDRDSYEQYFGPGTRLTVT.

This clonotype has a handful of counts. The rearrangement joins TRBV2 to TRBJ1-6; D gene uncertain. Looked up from germline, CDR1 is SNHLY and CDR2 is FYNNEI. The CDR3 sequence is 15 residues long. V lost 7 bases and J 0 bases, leaving 10 bases between the germline ends. The CDR3 region has the DNA TGTGCCAGCATACGAGAGGTCTCCTATAATTCACCCCTCCACTTT. Translated: CASIREVSYNSPLHF. The full variable domain, completed using reference TRBV2 and TRBJ1-6, is EPEVTQTPSHQVTQMGQEVILRCVPISNHLYFYWYRQILGQKVEFLVSFYNNEISEKSEIFDDQFSVERPDGSNFTLKIRSTKLEDSAMYFCASIREVSYNSPLHFGNGTRLTVT.

The chain uses TRBV7-8 and TRBJ1-1; unclear D gene. Germline CDR1 and CDR2: SGHVS and FQNEAQ. The CDR3 is 13 residues long. Trimming removed 7 bases from V and 2 bases from J, with 11 bases in between. The CDR3 nucleotides read TGTGCCAGCAACCCAGAAGTAAACACTGAAGCTTTCTTT. Amino acids: CASNPEVNTEAFF.

The DNA of the CDR3 is TGTGCCAGCAGCTTAAGTTCTACAGGAGAAGCTTTCTTT. Its protein is CASSLSSTGEAFF. The V and J genes are TRBV7-9 and TRBJ1-1; the D gene is possibly TRBD1 (5 bases). Germline V gives CDR1 SEHNR, CDR2 FQNEAQ (reference sequence). This CDR3 has 13 residues. V was trimmed by 2 bases and J by 8 bases, leaving 12 bases between them.

V usage is TRBV4-1 and J usage is TRBJ2-5; possibly TRBD1 or TRBD2 for D (6 bases each). CDR3 size: 16 residues. Germline lookup yields CDR1 MGHRA and CDR2 YSYEKL. V shed 1 base and J shed 1 base, with 13 bases lying between them. DNA for the CDR3: TGCGCCAGCAGCCAAGTCCCGGGGGCGGGCCAAGAGACCCAGTACTTC. Encoded protein: CASSQVPGAGQETQYF.

This chain uses TRBV5-1 with TRBJ2-1, with D hard to call. This CDR3 region has 16 residues. Germline assignment: CDR1 SGHRS and CDR2 YFSETQ. Trimming took 0 bases from V and 8 from J, leaving 18 bases between them. In nucleotides, the CDR3 is TGCGCCAGCAGCTTGGTCGTCGGAGAACGGATCTATGAGCAGTTCTTC. This encodes CASSLVVGERIYEQFF.